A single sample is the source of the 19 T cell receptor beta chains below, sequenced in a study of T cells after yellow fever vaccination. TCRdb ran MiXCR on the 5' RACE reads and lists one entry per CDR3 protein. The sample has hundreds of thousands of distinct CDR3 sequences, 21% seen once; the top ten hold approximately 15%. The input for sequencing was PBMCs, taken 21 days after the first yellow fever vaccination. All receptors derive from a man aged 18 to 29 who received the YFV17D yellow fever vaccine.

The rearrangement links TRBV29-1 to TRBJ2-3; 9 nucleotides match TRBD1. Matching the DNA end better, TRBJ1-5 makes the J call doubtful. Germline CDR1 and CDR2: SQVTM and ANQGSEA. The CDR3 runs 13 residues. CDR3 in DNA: TGCAGCGTTTACGGACAGGGGTCAGATACGCAGCATTTT. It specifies CSVYGQGSDTQHF.

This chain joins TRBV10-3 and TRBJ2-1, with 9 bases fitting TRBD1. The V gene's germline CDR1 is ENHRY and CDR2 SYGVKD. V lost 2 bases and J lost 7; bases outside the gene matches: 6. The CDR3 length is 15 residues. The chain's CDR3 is CAISEPGQGVNEQFF. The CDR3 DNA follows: TGTGCCATCAGTGAGCCGGGACAGGGCGTGAATGAGCAGTTCTTC.

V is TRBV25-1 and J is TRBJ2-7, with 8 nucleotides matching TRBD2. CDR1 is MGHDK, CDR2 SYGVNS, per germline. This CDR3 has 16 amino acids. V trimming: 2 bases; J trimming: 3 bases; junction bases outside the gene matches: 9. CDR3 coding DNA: TGTGCCAGCAGTGAAACCTCGGGACTAGATCTCTACGAGCAGTACTTC. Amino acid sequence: CASSETSGLDLYEQYF.

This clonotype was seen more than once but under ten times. DNA of the CDR3: TGTGCCAGCAGACCTCTAGCGGCTAGCTCCTACGAGCAGTACTTC. Translating it yields CASRPLAASSYEQYF. J is TRBJ2-7 and V is TRBV7-2; 7 bases match TRBD2. CDR1 is SGHTA, CDR2 FQGNSA, per germline. The CDR3 runs 15 residues. J lost 0 bases, V lost 6 bases, and 8 bases had no gene match.

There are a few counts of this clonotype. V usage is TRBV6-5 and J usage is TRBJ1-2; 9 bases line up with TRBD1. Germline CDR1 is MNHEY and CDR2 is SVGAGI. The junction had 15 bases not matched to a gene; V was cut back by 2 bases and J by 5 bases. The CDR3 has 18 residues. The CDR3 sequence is CASSYLERTGVELYGYTF. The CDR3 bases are TGTGCCAGCAGTTACCTAGAGCGGACAGGGGTGGAATTATATGGCTACACCTTC.

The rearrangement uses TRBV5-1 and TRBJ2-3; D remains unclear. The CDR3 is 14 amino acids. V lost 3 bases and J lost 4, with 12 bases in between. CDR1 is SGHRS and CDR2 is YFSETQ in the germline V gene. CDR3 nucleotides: TGCGCCAGCAGCTGGACCCAAAAAGCAGATACGCAGTATTTT. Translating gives CASSWTQKADTQYF.

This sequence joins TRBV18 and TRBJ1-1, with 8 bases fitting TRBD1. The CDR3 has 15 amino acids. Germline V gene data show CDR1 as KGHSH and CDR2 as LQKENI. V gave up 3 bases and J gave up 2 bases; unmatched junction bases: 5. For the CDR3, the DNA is TGTGCCAGCTCACCGCCGGGACAGGCAAACACTGAAGCTTTCTTT. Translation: CASSPPGQANTEAFF.

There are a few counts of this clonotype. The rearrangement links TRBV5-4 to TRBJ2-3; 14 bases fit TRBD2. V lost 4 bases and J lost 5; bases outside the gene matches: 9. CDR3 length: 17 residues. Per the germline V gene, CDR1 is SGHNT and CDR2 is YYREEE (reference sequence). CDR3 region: CASSATSGGATGDTQYF. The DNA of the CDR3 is TGTGCCAGCAGCGCGACTAGCGGGGGGGCGACGGGAGATACGCAGTATTTT.

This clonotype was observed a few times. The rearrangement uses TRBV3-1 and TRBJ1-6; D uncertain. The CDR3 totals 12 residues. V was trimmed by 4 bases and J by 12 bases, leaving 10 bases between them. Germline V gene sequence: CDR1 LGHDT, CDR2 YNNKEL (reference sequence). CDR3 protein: CASSRLQKPLHF. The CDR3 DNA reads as TGTGCCAGCAGCCGCCTGCAGAAACCCCTCCACTTT.

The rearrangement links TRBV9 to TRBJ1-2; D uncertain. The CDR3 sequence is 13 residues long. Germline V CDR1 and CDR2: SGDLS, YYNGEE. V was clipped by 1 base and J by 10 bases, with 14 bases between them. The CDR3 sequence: CASSVNQASNYTF. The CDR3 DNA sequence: TGTGCCAGCAGCGTAAACCAGGCTTCCAACTACACCTTC.

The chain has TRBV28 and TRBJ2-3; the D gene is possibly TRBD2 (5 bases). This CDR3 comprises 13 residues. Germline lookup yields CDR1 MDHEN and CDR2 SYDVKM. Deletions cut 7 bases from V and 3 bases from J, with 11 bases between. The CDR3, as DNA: TGTGCCAGCACCCGGGGTGGGACAGATACGCAGTATTTT. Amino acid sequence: CASTRGGTDTQYF.

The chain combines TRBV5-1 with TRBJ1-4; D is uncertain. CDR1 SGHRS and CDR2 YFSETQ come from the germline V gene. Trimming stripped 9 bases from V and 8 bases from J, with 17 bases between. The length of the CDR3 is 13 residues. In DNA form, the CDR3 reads TGCGCCACCAGGTCGTCAGTTGAAGAAAAACTGTTTTTT. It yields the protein CATRSSVEEKLFF.

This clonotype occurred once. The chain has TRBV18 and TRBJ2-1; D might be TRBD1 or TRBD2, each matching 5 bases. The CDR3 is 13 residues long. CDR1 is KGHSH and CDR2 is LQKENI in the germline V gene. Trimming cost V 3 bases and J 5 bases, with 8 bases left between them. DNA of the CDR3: TGTGCCAGCTCACCTCCGGGACACAATGAGCAGTTCTTC. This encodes CASSPPGHNEQFF.

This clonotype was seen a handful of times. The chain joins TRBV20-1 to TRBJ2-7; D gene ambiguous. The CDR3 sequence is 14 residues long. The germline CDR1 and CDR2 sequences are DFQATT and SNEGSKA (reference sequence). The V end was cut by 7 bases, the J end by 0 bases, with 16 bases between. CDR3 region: CSVSRPGSSYEQYF. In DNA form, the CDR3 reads TGCAGTGTCTCCCGACCCGGTAGCTCCTACGAGCAGTACTTC.

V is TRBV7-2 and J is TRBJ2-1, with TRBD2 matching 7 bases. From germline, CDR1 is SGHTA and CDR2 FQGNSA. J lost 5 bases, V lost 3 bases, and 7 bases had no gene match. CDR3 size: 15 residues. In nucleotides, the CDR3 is TGTGCCAGCAGCTTGTTTGCGGGGGAAAACAATGAGCAGTTCTTC. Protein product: CASSLFAGENNEQFF.

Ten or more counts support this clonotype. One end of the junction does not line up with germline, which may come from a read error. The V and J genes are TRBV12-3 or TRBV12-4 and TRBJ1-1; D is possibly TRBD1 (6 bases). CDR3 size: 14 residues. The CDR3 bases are TGCGCCAGCAGCCTACAGGGTGGTGGCACTGAAGCTTTCTTT. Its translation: CASSLQGGGTEAFF.

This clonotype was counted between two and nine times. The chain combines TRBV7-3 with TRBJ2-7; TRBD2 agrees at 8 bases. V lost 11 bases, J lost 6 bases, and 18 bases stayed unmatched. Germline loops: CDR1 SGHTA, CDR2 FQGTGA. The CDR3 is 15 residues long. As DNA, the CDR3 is TGTGCCGGACCAAGCATGTCTAGCGGGTATATCGAGCAGTACGTC. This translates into CAGPSMSSGYIEQYV.

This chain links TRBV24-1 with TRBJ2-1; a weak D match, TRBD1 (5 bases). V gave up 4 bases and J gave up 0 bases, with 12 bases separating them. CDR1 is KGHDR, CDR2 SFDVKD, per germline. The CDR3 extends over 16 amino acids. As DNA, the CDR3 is TGTGCCACCAGTGACCCCGACAGCATCTCCTACAATGAGCAGTTCTTC. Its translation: CATSDPDSISYNEQFF.

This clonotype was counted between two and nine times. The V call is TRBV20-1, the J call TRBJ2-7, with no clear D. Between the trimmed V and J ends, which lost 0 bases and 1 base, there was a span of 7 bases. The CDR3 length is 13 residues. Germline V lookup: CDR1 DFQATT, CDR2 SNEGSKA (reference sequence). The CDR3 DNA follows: TGCAGTGCTAGAGATCCTGGTTCCTACGAGCAGTACGTC. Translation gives CSARDPGSYEQYV.